The entry that follows covers one T cell receptor beta chain sequence. Its matching antigen is unknown. The CDR3 loop spans 14 amino acids. The V end lost 6 bases, the J end lost 7 bases, and 18 bases lay between the germline ends. Germline-derived CDR1 and CDR2 are SEHNR and FQNEAQ (reference sequence). MiXCR, applied by TCRdb to the reads, yields one record per CDR3 protein. Here the sample spans about 740,000 distinct CDR3 sequences, 35% being singletons. This sample is part of a study of T cell repertoires in cytomegalovirus infection. Overall study: The public TCR beta signatures pointed to both CMV infection and matching HLA type.

Study-wide findings and caveats: Dominant in the ex vivo response were TCR beta clonotypes restricted by HLA-C and specific for CMV. Summed frequency of public TCR beta families distinguished CMV carriers with the relevant HLA.

The material sequenced was PBMCs. The chain links TRBV7-9 to TRBJ1-1; D is uncertain. The source of this sequence is a human donor in good health (CMV status not recorded). Some clones in this sample may be carry-over from other donors' samples. CDR3 sequence reads: CASRAYHGPIEAFF. CDR3 sequence (DNA): TGTGCCAGCAGGGCTTATCACGGCCCAATTGAAGCTTTCTTT. The whole variable domain, filled in from reference TRBV7-9 and TRBJ1-1, reads DTGVSQNPRHKITKRGQNVTFRCDPISEHNRLYWYRQTLGQGPEFLTYFQNEAQLEKSRLLSDRFSAERPKGSFSTLEIQRTEQGDSAMYLCASRAYHGPIEAFFGQGTRLTVV.